This record looks at one T cell receptor beta chain sequence and its context. Its recognized antigen is unknown. Nothing much larger sits one base from this clone, and base qualities are not available. The library relied on the immunoSEQ multiplex PCR assay. Processing in the source paper ran as follows. A statistical classification framework was built for diagnosing cytomegalovirus status from the catalog of TCR beta chain sequences. In TCRdb, the immuneACCESS table is reduced to in-frame sequences with V and J assigned. These tables do not hold every clone; where another copy was compared, an unresolved V gene accounts for under half, and the others remain unexplained. V and J calls and clone size come straight from that table; D and trimming were deduced from the DNA. The sample includes about 160,000 clones, with 84% observed a single time. The ten largest clones add up to approximately 10% of the sample.

This entry is derived from a study of cytomegalovirus exposure and HLA in healthy donors (dated by TCRdb to the late 2010s). Regarding the research as a whole: A later analysis indicated that the roughly 130 validation repertoires were generated on the platform also employed for the 600 to 750 repertoires of the first cohort. The study aimed to test whether signatures of past pathogen exposure could be identified by cataloging public T cell receptors. A separate validation cohort of 100 to 150 different subjects was used in addition to the roughly 720-subject first cohort. To predict cytomegalovirus infection status, the study combined high-throughput TCR immunosequencing, statistical association of individual TCRs with disease status, and machine learning.

The paper's findings and limits, for the study overall: Of the cluster scores, 85% to 95% were above 0 in a later analysis, which found that TCRs clustered in the first cohort also tended to co-occur in the roughly 130 validation repertoires. It was suggested by the authors that the approach could potentially be generalized to other disease states and immunological phenotypes. The classifier was reported to diagnose cytomegalovirus status with high specificity and sensitivity in both the original cohort and the validation cohort. The study gave a list of around 170 TCR beta chains associated with cytomegalovirus. All 120 repertoires were used to score co-occurrence in the validation cohort in a later analysis, because that analysis had no HLA typing for the cohort. While some public TCRs were present in many individuals, most TCR sequences turned up only very rarely across donors. In vitro tests confirmed that a few of the cytomegalovirus-associated TCR beta chains recognize cytomegalovirus antigens.

Donors formed part of the validation cohort, which comprised 120 subjects and was distinct from the first cohort of roughly 600 subjects. From a lookup of the germline V gene (reference sequence), CDR1 and CDR2 are DFQATT and SNEGSKA. V loses 3 bases of germline sequence and J loses 7 bases, and the interval between the two ends is 7 bases. The cysteine opens and the phenylalanine closes a CDR3 of 10 amino acids. Only the CDR3 part of the read is kept: 30 bases, read in frame from the first base. The sequence was collected from a man aged 25 to 40 in good health and CMV-seropositive. Sequencing was carried out using PBMCs. The rearrangement combines TRBV20-1 with TRBJ2-7; no confident D gene assignment can be made. This receptor has the CDR3 CSARVGEQYF. The DNA sequence is given as TGCAGTGCTAGGGTCGGGGAGCAGTACTTC.